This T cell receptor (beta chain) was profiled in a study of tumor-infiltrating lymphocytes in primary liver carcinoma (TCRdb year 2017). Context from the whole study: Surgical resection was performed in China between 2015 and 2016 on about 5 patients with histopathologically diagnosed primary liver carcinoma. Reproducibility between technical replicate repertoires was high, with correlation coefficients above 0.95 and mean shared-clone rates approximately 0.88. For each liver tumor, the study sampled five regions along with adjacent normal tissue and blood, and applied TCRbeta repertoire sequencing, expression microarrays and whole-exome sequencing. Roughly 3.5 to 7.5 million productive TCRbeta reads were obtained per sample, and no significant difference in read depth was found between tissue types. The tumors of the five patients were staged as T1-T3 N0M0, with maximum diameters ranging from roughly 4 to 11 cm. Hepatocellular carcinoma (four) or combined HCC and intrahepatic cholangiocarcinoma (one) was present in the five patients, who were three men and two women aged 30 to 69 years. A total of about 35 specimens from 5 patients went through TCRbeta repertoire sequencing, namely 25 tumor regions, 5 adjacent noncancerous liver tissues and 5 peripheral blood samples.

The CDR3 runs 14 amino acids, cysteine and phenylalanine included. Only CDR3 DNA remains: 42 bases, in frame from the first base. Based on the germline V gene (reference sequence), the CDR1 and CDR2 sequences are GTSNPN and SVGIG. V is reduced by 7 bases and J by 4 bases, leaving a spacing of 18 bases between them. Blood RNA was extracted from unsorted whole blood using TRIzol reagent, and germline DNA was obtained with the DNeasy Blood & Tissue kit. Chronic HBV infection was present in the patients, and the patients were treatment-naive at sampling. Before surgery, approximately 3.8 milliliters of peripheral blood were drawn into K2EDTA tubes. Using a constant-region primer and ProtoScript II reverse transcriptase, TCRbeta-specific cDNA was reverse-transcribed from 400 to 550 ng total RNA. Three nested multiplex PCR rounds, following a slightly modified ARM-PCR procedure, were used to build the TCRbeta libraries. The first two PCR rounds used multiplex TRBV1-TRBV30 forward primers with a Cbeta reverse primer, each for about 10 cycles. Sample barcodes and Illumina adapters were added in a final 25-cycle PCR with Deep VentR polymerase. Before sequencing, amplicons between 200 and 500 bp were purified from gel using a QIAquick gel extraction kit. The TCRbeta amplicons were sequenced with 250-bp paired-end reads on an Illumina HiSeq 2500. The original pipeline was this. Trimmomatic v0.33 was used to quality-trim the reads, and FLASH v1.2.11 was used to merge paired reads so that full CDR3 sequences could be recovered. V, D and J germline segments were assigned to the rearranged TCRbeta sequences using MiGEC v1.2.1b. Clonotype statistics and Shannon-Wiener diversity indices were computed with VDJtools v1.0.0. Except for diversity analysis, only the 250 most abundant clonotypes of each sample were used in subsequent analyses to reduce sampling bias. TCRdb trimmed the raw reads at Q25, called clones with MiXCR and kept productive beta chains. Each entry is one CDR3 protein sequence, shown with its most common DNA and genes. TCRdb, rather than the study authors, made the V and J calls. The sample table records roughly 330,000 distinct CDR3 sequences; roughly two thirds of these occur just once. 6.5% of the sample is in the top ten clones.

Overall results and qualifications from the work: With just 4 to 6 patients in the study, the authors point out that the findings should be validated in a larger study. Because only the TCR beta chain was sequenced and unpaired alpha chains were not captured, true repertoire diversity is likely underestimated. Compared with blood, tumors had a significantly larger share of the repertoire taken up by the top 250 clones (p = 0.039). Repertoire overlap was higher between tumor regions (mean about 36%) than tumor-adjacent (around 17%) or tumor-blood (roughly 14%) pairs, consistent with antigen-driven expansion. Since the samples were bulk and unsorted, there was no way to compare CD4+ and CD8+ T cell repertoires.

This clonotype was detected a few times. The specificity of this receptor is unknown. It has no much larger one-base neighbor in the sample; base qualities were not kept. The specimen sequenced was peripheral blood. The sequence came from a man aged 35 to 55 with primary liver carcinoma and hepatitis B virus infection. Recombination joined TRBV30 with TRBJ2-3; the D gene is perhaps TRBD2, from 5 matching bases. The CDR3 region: CASSDGVRADTQYF. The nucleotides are TGTGCCTCCTCTGACGGGGTACGGGCAGATACGCAGTATTTT.